The clone carrying this T cell receptor beta chain came up a few times. Its specificity is unknown. This entry comes from a study of cytomegalovirus exposure and HLA in healthy donors. Study results and caveats: It was taken for granted in presence/absence analyses that sequencing depth across donors was roughly uniform. In a later analysis, TCR association rates varied by HLA locus: DRB1 most, HLA-C fewest.

The PCR employed 60 Vbeta primers together with 13 Jbeta primers. Sequenced by immunoSEQ multiplex PCR; TCRdb stores in-frame clones only, minus some. Of tens of thousands of clones in the sample, around 77% were seen once. This CDR3 is built from 12 residues. The V gene lost 6 bases and the J gene lost 5 bases, with 10 bases spanning the gap. From germline, CDR1 is KGHSH and CDR2 LQKENI. This receptor was identified in a woman in her 30s in good health and CMV-seropositive. The sample was PBMCs. The chain has TRBV18 and TRBJ1-1, with no clear D. CDR3 in amino acids: CASSAPGTEAFF. The CDR3 bases are TGTGCCAGCTCGGCGCCGGGGACTGAAGCTTTCTTT.